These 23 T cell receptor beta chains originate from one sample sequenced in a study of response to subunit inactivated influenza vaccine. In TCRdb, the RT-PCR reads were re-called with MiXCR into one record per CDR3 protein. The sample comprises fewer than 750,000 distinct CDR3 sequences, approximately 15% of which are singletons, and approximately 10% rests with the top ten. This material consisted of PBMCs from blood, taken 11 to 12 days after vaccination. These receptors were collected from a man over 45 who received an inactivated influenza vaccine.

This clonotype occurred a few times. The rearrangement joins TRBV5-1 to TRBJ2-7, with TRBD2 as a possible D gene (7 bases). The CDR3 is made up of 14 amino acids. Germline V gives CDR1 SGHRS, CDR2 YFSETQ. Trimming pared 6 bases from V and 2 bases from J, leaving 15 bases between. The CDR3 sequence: CASTTGGAPYEQYF. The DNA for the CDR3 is TGCGCCAGCACGACTGGGGGGGCACCCTACGAGCAGTACTTC. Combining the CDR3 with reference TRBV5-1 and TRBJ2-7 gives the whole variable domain KAGVTQTPRYLIKTRGQQVTLSCSPISGHRSVSWYQQTPGQGLQFLFEYFSETQRNKGNFPGRFSGRQFSNSRSEMNVSTLELGDSALYLCASTTGGAPYEQYFGPGTRLTVT.

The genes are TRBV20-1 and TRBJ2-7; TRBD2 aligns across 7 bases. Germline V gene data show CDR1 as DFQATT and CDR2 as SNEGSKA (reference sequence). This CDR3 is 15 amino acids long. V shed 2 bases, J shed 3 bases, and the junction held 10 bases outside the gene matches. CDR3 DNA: TGCAGTGCTAGACCCCTCCGGGGGGAAGTCTACGAGCAGTACTTC. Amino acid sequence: CSARPLRGEVYEQYF.

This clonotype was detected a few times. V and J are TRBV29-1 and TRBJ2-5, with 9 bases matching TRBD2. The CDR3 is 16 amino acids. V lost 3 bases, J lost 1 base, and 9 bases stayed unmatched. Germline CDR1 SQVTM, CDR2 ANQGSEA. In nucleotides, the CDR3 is TGCAGCGTTGAGGGTAGCGGGAGTCCTTCCCAAGAGACCCAGTACTTC. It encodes CSVEGSGSPSQETQYF.

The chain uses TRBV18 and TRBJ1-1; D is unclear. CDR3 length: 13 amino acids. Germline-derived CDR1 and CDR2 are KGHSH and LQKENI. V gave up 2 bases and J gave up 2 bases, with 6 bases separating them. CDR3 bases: TGTGCCAGCTCACCAGCGAGTAACACTGAAGCTTTCTTT. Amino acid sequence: CASSPASNTEAFF.

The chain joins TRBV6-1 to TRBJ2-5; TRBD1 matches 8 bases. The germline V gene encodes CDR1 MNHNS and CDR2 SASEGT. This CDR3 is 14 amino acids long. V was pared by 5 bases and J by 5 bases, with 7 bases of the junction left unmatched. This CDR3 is CASSPTGVSETQYF. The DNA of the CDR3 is TGTGCCAGCAGTCCGACAGGGGTTTCGGAGACCCAGTACTTC.

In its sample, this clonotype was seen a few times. The CDR3 reads CASSQDHRANTEAFF. The CDR3 DNA sequence: TGCGCCAGCAGCCAAGACCACAGGGCCAACACTGAAGCTTTCTTT. V usage is TRBV4-3 and J usage is TRBJ1-1; tentatively, D is TRBD1 (6 bases). V lost 0 bases to trimming and J lost 2 bases, with 10 bases between them. CDR1 and CDR2 (germline): LGHNA, YSLEER. The CDR3 has 15 residues.

In DNA form, the CDR3 reads TGTGCCAGCAGTTTCGCACTAGCGGGCTTCTACGAGCAGTACTTC. This gives the protein CASSFALAGFYEQYF. The rearrangement uses TRBV12-3 or TRBV12-4 and TRBJ2-7, with 9 bases that match TRBD2. The CDR3 sequence is 15 residues long. Germline trimming cut 3 bases from V and 3 bases from J; bases unmatched to any gene: 6.

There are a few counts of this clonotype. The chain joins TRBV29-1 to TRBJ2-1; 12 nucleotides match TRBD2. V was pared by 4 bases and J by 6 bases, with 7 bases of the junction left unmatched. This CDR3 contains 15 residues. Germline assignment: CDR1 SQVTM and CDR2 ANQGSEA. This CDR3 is CSVAGGGLAGNEQFF. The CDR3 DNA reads TGCAGCGTTGCCGGAGGGGGACTAGCGGGCAATGAGCAGTTCTTC.

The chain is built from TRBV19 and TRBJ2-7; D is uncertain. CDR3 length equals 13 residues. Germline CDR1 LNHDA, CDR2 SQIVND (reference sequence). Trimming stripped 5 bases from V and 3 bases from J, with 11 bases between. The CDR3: CASSSVSNYEQYF. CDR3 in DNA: TGTGCCAGTAGTTCAGTCAGTAACTACGAGCAGTACTTC.

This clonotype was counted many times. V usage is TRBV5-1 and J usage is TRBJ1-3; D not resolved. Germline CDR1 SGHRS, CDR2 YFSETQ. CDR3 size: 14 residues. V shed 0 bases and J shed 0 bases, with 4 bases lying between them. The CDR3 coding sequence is TGCGCCAGCAGCTTGGCCAGCTCTGGAAACACCATATATTTT. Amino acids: CASSLASSGNTIYF.

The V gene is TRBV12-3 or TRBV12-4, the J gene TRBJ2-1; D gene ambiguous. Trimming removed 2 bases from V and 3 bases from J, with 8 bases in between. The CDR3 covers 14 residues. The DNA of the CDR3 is TGTGCCAGCAGTTTAAGGACGAACTACAATGAGCAGTTCTTC. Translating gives CASSLRTNYNEQFF.

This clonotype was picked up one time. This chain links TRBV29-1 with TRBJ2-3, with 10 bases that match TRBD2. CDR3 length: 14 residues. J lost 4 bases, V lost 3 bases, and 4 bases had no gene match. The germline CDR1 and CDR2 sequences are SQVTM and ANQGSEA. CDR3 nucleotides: TGCAGCGTTGAGCTAGCGGGAGAATCAGATACGCAGTATTTT. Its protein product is CSVELAGESDTQYF.

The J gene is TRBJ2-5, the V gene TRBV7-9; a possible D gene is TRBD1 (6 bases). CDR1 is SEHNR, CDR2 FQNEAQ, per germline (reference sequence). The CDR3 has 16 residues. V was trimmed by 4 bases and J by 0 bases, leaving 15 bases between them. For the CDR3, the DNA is TGTGCCAGCAGCTCGCCGGGACATGAGTACCAAGAGACCCAGTACTTC. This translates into CASSSPGHEYQETQYF.

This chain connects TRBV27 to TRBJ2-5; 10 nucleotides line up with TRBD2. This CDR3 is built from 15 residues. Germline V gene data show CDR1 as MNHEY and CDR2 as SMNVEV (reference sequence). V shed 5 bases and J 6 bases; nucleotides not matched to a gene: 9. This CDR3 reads CASSDYTSGKKTQYF. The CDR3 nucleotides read TGTGCCAGCAGTGATTATACTAGCGGGAAGAAGACCCAGTACTTC.

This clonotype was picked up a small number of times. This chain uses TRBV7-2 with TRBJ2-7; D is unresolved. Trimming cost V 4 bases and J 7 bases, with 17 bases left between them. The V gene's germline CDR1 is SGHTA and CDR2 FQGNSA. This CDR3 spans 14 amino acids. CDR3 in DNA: TGTGCCAGCAGCTCCGACCTCACGGGCTGGGAGCAGTACTTC. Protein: CASSSDLTGWEQYF.

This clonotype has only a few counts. CDR3 region: CSAQRGGSGTDTQYF. For the CDR3, the DNA is TGCAGTGCCCAGCGGGGCGGGAGTGGCACAGATACGCAGTATTTT. The chain links TRBV20-1 to TRBJ2-3; 7 positions match TRBD2. The CDR3 contains 15 residues. The germline gives CDR1 DFQATT, CDR2 SNEGSKA (reference sequence). Losses at the gene ends were 6 bases for V and 1 base for J; bases not matched to a gene: 10.

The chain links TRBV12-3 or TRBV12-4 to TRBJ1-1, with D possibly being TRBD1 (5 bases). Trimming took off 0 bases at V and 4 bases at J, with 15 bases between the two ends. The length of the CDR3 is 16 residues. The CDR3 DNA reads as TGTGCCAGCAGTTTAGCCCCAGCAGGGTCGGGCACTGAAGCTTTCTTT. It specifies CASSLAPAGSGTEAFF.

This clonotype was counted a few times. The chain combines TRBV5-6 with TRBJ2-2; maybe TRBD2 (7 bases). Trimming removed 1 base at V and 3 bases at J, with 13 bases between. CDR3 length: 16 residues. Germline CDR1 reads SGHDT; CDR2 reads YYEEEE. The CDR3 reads CASSLSRGRYTGELFF. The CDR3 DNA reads TGTGCCAGCAGCTTGTCGCGGGGGCGATACACCGGGGAGCTGTTTTTT.

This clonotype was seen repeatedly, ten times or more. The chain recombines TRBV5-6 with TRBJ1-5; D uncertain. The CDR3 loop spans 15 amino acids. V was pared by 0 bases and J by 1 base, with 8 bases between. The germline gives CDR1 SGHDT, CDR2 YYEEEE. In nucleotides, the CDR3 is TGTGCCAGCAGCTTGGGACCCCAAAGCAATCAGCCCCAGCATTTT. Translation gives CASSLGPQSNQPQHF. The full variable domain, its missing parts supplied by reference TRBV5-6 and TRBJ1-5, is DAGVTQSPTHLIKTRGQQVTLRCSPKSGHDTVSWYQQALGQGPQFIFQYYEEEERQRGNFPDRFSGHQFPNYSSELNVNALLLGDSALYLCASSLGPQSNQPQHFGDGTRLSIL.

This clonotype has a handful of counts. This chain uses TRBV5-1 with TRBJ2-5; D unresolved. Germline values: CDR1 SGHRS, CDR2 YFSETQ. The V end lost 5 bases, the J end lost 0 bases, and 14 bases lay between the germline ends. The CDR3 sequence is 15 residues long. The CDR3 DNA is TGCGCCAGCAGTTATGGAACCCATAACCAAGAGACCCAGTACTTC. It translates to CASSYGTHNQETQYF.

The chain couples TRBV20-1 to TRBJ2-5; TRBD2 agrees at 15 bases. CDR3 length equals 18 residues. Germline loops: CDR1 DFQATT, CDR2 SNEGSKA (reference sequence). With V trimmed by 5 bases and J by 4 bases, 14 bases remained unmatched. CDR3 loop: CSADRGTSGGPAAETQYF. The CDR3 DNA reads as TGCAGTGCTGATCGCGGGACTAGCGGGGGGCCCGCCGCAGAGACCCAGTACTTC.

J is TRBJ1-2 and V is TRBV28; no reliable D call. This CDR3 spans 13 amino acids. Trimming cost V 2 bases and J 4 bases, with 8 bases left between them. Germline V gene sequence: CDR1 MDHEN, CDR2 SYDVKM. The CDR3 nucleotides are TGTGCCAGCAGTTTACCAACGCCCTATGGCTACACCTTC. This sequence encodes CASSLPTPYGYTF.

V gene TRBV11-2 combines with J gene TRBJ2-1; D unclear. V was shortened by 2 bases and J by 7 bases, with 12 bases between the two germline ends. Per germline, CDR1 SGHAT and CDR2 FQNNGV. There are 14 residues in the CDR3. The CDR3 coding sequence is TGTGCCAGCAGCTTACGCGAATCTGGGAATGAGCAGTTCTTC. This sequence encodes CASSLRESGNEQFF.